Following are 11 T cell receptor beta chains from one sample sequenced in a study of beta chain features in type 1 diabetes. Isolated RNA was reverse transcribed in full, so expressed TCRB transcripts were sequenced. Generated by immunoSEQ multiplex PCR, the TCRdb table keeps only in-frame clones and is missing some. This sample has 150,000 to 200,000 clones, with less than 9.5% found just once. Sequencing input: central memory CD4+ T cells from blood. Source of these receptors: a woman between 18 and 29 years old in good health.

There are many counts of this clone. The gene calls are TRBV11-3 and TRBJ2-5; no clear D. Germline CDR1 and CDR2: SGHNT and YENEEA. The CDR3 consists of 14 residues. Trimming removed 6 bases from V and 2 bases from J, with 13 bases in between. The CDR3 spells CASSHQRGQETQYF. DNA for the CDR3: TGTGCCAGCAGTCACCAACGAGGTCAAGAGACCCAGTACTTC.

The genes are TRBV9 and TRBJ2-4, with a weak D call TRBD2 (6 bases). The germline CDR1 and CDR2 sequences are SGDLS and YYNGEE. CDR3 length: 17 amino acids. The germline V and J ends were trimmed by 4 bases and 0 bases, with 17 bases remaining between them. The CDR3 is CASSPLGGLLAKNIQYF. The CDR3 nucleotides read TGTGCCAGCAGCCCCCTTGGGGGACTTTTAGCCAAAAACATTCAGTACTTC.

This chain joins TRBV18 and TRBJ2-7; 8 bases match TRBD1. The V segment lost 6 bases and the J segment 6 bases; nucleotides outside the gene matches: 10. CDR1 is KGHSH and CDR2 is LQKENI in the germline V gene. The CDR3 length is 14 residues. The CDR3, as DNA: TGTGCCAGCTCTCCTGGGACAGGAGGGGGCGAGCAGTACTTC. It yields the protein CASSPGTGGGEQYF.

This chain links TRBV30 with TRBJ2-5; 7 nucleotides align to TRBD2. The J call is uncertain, as TRBJ2-7 better fits the DNA end. There are 14 residues in the CDR3. Germline V CDR1 and CDR2: GTSNPN, SVGIG (reference sequence). The CDR3 loop is CAWSVQAGENEQYF. Here the CDR3 DNA reads TGTGCCTGGAGTGTGCAGGCGGGAGAAAACGAGCAGTACTTC.

In its sample, this clone was seen a few times. In DNA, the CDR3 is TGTGCCAGCTCACCAAGACAGGGTTTGGACGAGCAGTACTTC. Its protein is CASSPRQGLDEQYF. V is TRBV18 and J is TRBJ2-7; 7 positions match TRBD1. CDR1 is KGHSH and CDR2 is LQKENI in the germline V gene. This CDR3 has 14 residues. After removal of 2 bases from V and 5 bases from J, the junction contained 6 bases not matched to a gene.

Only a few counts were recorded for this clone. The DNA of the CDR3 is TGTGCCTGGGACCAGGGGGCGAGTCAGCCCCAGCATTTT. Encoded protein: CAWDQGASQPQHF. The rearrangement links TRBV30 to TRBJ1-5, with TRBD1 identical over 8 bases. V lost 5 bases and J lost 6; bases outside the gene matches: 6. The CDR3 runs 13 residues. CDR1 is GTSNPN and CDR2 is SVGIG in the germline V gene (reference sequence). The complete variable domain, with remaining parts taken from reference TRBV30 and TRBJ1-5, reads SQTIHQWPATLVQPVGSPLSLECTVEGTSNPNLYWYRQAAGRGLQLLFYSVGIGQISSEVPQNLSASRPQDRQFILSSKKLLLSDSGFYLCAWDQGASQPQHFGDGTRLSIL.

This clone was found a few times. The chain is built from TRBV12-5 and TRBJ2-5; tentatively, D is TRBD1 (6 bases). Germline CDR1 is LGHNT and CDR2 is FRNRAP. V was shortened by 4 bases and J by 2 bases, with 8 bases between the two germline ends. The CDR3 loop spans 13 amino acids. CDR3 nucleotide sequence: TGTGCTAGTGGTTCGGGACAACAAGAGACCCAGTACTTC. Its protein is CASGSGQQETQYF.

This clone was seen only a few times. The V and J genes are TRBV5-6 and TRBJ1-1, with D possibly being TRBD1 (5 bases). Germline assignment: CDR1 SGHDT and CDR2 YYEEEE. This CDR3 region has 13 residues. Trimming removed 4 bases at V and 0 bases at J, with 7 bases between. The CDR3 loop reads CASSRQLNTEAFF. CDR3 sequence (DNA): TGTGCCAGCAGCCGACAGTTGAACACTGAAGCTTTCTTT.

A few counts support this clone. The chain recombines TRBV15 with TRBJ1-4; D might be TRBD1 (5 bases). V lost 3 bases to trimming and J lost 2 bases, with 16 bases between them. CDR1 is LNHNV and CDR2 is YYDKDF in the germline V gene (reference sequence). CDR3 length equals 17 residues. In DNA, the CDR3 is TGTGCCACCAGCAGTGGGGCAGGGATATCCACTAATGAAAAACTGTTTTTT. This codes for CATSSGAGISTNEKLFF.

This clone was recorded a few times. This chain's CDR3 is CASSYSDSSTDTQYF. CDR3 coding DNA: TGTGCCAGCAGTTATAGCGATTCTAGCACAGATACGCAGTATTTT. The chain recombines TRBV6-5 with TRBJ2-3; tentatively, D is TRBD2 (5 bases). Germline CDR1 reads MNHEY; CDR2 reads SVGAGI. This CDR3 contains 15 residues. Trimming shortened V by 3 bases and J by 0 bases, and 10 bases separated the two germline ends.

The J gene is TRBJ2-7, the V gene TRBV25-1, with D unclear. The CDR3 has 13 residues. V was shortened by 9 bases and J by 3 bases, with 15 bases between the two germline ends. The germline CDR1 and CDR2 sequences are MGHDK and SYGVNS. The DNA of the CDR3 is TGTGCCAGTTTCACACCTGCTCTCTACGAGCAGTACTTC. It translates to CASFTPALYEQYF.